Presented here are 23 T cell receptor beta chains from one specimen sequenced in a study of CD8 T cells in Susac syndrome. When the RNA was reverse transcribed, random hexamers were used with an input of roughly 0.45 to 1 ug. TCRdb ran MiXCR on the immunoSEQ multiplex PCR reads and lists one entry per CDR3 protein. The data show about 280,000 distinct CDR3 sequences, with roughly 81% seen just once and over 0.09% held by the top ten. The sequencing sample was made of CD8+ T cells from PBMCs. These TCRs come from a human donor with multiple sclerosis.

This sequence joins TRBV7-2 and TRBJ2-7, with D uncertain. Trimming removed 5 bases from V and 3 bases from J, with 8 bases in between. This CDR3 region has 12 residues. CDR1 and CDR2 from the germline V gene are SGHTA and FQGNSA. DNA for the CDR3: TGTGCCAGCAGCCCACAGTTCTACGAGCAGTACTTC. Translation: CASSPQFYEQYF.

The chain has TRBV4-1 and TRBJ1-2; TRBD1 matches 9 bases. The CDR3 sequence is 14 residues long. CDR1 is MGHRA, CDR2 YSYEKL, per germline. The ends lost 3 bases at V and 7 bases at J; junction bases unmatched: 6. CDR3 sequence: CASSHPGQGVGYTF. The DNA for the CDR3 is TGCGCCAGCAGCCACCCGGGACAGGGAGTTGGCTACACCTTC.

This chain uses TRBV6-1 with TRBJ1-1, with TRBD1 as a possible D gene (5 bases). CDR1 is MNHNS, CDR2 SASEGT, per germline. Trimming stripped 7 bases from V and 13 bases from J, with 22 bases between. The CDR3 contains 13 residues. CDR3 in amino acids: CASKQKMGGELFF. The CDR3 region has the DNA TGTGCCAGCAAACAAAAAATGGGAGGGGAGCTTTTCTTT.

The chain recombines TRBV12-3 or TRBV12-4 with TRBJ2-7, with unresolved D. This CDR3 has 12 amino acids. V was pared by 3 bases and J by 5 bases, with 8 bases between. CDR3 in amino acids: CASSFVFHEQYF. CDR3 nucleotide sequence: TGTGCCAGCAGTTTCGTGTTCCACGAGCAGTACTTC.

The rearrangement uses TRBV7-9 and TRBJ2-1, with a possible D match to TRBD2 (6 bases). Germline V gene lookup returns CDR1 SEHNR and CDR2 FQNEAQ (reference sequence). Trimming stripped 3 bases from V and 4 bases from J, with 25 bases between. The CDR3 runs 19 residues. CDR3 region: CASSLLPIPPEGRYNEQFF. In DNA form, the CDR3 reads TGTGCCAGCAGCTTGCTTCCTATACCTCCGGAGGGACGGTACAATGAGCAGTTCTTC. The full variable domain, in which reference TRBV7-9 and TRBJ2-1 provide the parts outside the CDR3, is DTGVSQNPRHKITKRGQNVTFRCDPISEHNRLYWYRQTLGQGPEFLTYFQNEAQLEKSRLLSDRFSAERPKGSFSTLEIQRTEQGDSAMYLCASSLLPIPPEGRYNEQFFGPGTRLTVL.

V is TRBV27 and J is TRBJ2-3; 12 positions agree with TRBD2. The germline CDR1 and CDR2 sequences are MNHEY and SMNVEV (reference sequence). This CDR3 contains 16 residues. The ends lost 5 bases at V and 5 bases at J; junction bases unmatched: 8. DNA for the CDR3: TGTGCCAGCAGTCCAGGGACTAGCGGGTTTGGAGATACGCAGTATTTT. This codes for CASSPGTSGFGDTQYF.

This clonotype appeared once. The CDR3, as DNA: TGTGCCAGCAGTGACACAAGGACAGTGTCCTATGGCTACACCTTC. Its protein is CASSDTRTVSYGYTF. V usage is TRBV2 and J usage is TRBJ1-2; weak D call: TRBD1 (6 bases). Germline CDR1 and CDR2: SNHLY and FYNNEI. V was pared by 3 bases and J by 4 bases, with 15 bases between. CDR3 size: 15 residues.

This clonotype was observed once. This chain uses TRBV25-1 with TRBJ2-7; perhaps TRBD2 as D (5 bases). Germline assignment: CDR1 MGHDK and CDR2 SYGVNS. The length of the CDR3 is 14 residues. The V gene lost 9 bases and the J gene lost 2 bases, with 17 bases spanning the gap. The CDR3 nucleotides are TGTGCCAGTACCAGCGGTGGCATAACCTACGAGCAGTACTTC. Translated, it gives CASTSGGITYEQYF.

The CDR3 loop is CASSAYDSYSYEQYF. The CDR3, as DNA: TGTGCCAGCAGCGCGTATGACAGCTACTCCTACGAGCAGTACTTC. This chain joins TRBV9 and TRBJ2-7; D perhaps matches TRBD1 (5 bases). The germline V and J ends were trimmed by 3 bases and 0 bases, with 13 bases remaining between them. CDR3 size: 15 residues. The germline V gene encodes CDR1 SGDLS and CDR2 YYNGEE.

The chain has TRBV10-2 and TRBJ2-5; 10 positions match TRBD2. The trim removed 8 bases at V and 1 base at J, leaving 4 bases unmatched. The CDR3 contains 14 residues. CDR1 is WSHSY, CDR2 SAAADI, per germline. The DNA for the CDR3 is TGCGCCAGCGGTGGGACTAGCGTCCAAGAGACCCAGTACTTC. Encoded protein: CASGGTSVQETQYF.

The chain joins TRBV9 to TRBJ2-2; no clear D gene. The CDR3 consists of 12 residues. V lost 0 bases and J 7 bases, leaving 4 bases between the germline ends. Germline assignment: CDR1 SGDLS and CDR2 YYNGEE. The CDR3 here is CASSVENGELFF. The DNA for the CDR3 is TGTGCCAGCAGCGTAGAAAACGGGGAGCTGTTTTTT.

This clonotype was picked up one time. The rearrangement joins TRBV6-1 to TRBJ1-5; 10 nucleotides line up with TRBD1. The trim removed 6 bases at V and 2 bases at J, leaving 7 bases unmatched. CDR1 and CDR2 from the germline V gene are MNHNS and SASEGT. This CDR3 region has 16 residues. This chain's CDR3 is CASRPFGTGGNQPQHF. CDR3 sequence (DNA): TGTGCCAGCAGACCGTTCGGGACAGGGGGCAATCAGCCCCAGCATTTT.

The CDR3, as DNA: TGTGCCAGCAGTTTATTCCGTGGGTATGAAGCTTTCTTT. Its protein is CASSLFRGYEAFF. The J gene is TRBJ1-1, the V gene TRBV27; D unclear. Germline V CDR1 and CDR2: MNHEY, SMNVEV (reference sequence). Trimming removed 1 base at V and 7 bases at J, with 10 bases between. The CDR3 consists of 13 residues.

V gene TRBV27 combines with J gene TRBJ2-7; D unresolved. Germline CDR1 MNHEY, CDR2 SMNVEV (reference sequence). The CDR3 extends over 14 amino acids. Trimming stripped 5 bases from V and 0 bases from J, with 11 bases between. This chain's CDR3 is CASSTASRSYEQYF. The DNA for the CDR3 is TGTGCCAGCAGTACTGCTAGTCGCTCCTACGAGCAGTACTTC.

The rearrangement uses TRBV4-1 and TRBJ1-1; TRBD1 is a possible D gene (5 bases). From germline, CDR1 is MGHRA and CDR2 YSYEKL. The V gene lost 0 bases and the J gene lost 10 bases, with 21 bases spanning the gap. The CDR3 has 16 residues. For the CDR3, the DNA is TGCGCCAGCAGCCAAGATGATCTGGTCAGGGCTTCAATAGCTTTCTTT. Protein: CASSQDDLVRASIAFF.

The chain has TRBV20-1 and TRBJ1-4; D might be TRBD1 (6 bases). This CDR3 is 14 amino acids long. CDR1 DFQATT and CDR2 SNEGSKA come from the germline V gene (reference sequence). V shed 0 bases and J shed 6 bases, with 11 bases lying between them. The CDR3 here is CSARDSRGYEKLFF. The CDR3 DNA sequence: TGCAGTGCTAGAGATAGCAGGGGATATGAAAAACTGTTTTTT.

The V call is TRBV7-8, the J call TRBJ2-7; 13 nucleotides line up with TRBD2. Germline V gene sequence: CDR1 SGHVS, CDR2 FQNEAQ. Losses at the gene ends were 5 bases for V and 2 bases for J; bases not matched to a gene: 9. The CDR3 sequence is 17 residues long. CDR3 loop: CASSLGLAGVMTYEQYF. The CDR3 coding sequence is TGTGCCAGCAGCCTCGGACTAGCGGGAGTAATGACCTACGAGCAGTACTTC. The complete variable domain, with remaining parts taken from reference TRBV7-8 and TRBJ2-7, reads GAGVSQSPRYKVAKRGQDVALRCDPISGHVSLFWYQQALGQGPEFLTYFQNEAQLDKSGLPSDRFFAERPEGSVSTLKIQRTQQEDSAVYLCASSLGLAGVMTYEQYFGPGTRLTVT.

The V and J genes are TRBV5-6 and TRBJ1-1; tentatively, D is TRBD1 (6 bases). The ends were cut back, 3 bases at V and 3 bases at J, with 18 bases in the middle. CDR3 length equals 16 residues. In germline, CDR1 is SGHDT, CDR2 YYEEEE. The DNA for the CDR3 is TGTGCCAGCAGCTGGGCGGCAGGGGTGGGGGACACTGAAGCTTTCTTT. Translating gives CASSWAAGVGDTEAFF.

This chain links TRBV9 with TRBJ2-7; tentative D call: TRBD2 (5 bases). CDR3 length: 15 amino acids. Germline CDR1 SGDLS, CDR2 YYNGEE. Trimming cost V 2 bases and J 5 bases, with 17 bases left between them. CDR3 DNA: TGTGCCAGCAGCGTCGGAGCGGCCCCCGGGGACGAGCAGTACTTC. This encodes CASSVGAAPGDEQYF. Together with reference TRBV9 and TRBJ2-7, the CDR3 gives the full variable domain: DSGVTQTPKHLITATGQRVTLRCSPRSGDLSVYWYQQSLDQGLQFLIQYYNGEERAKGNILERFSAQQFPDLHSELNLSSLELGDSALYFCASSVGAAPGDEQYFGPGTRLTVT.

The rearrangement joins TRBV7-9 to TRBJ2-1, with D possibly matching TRBD2 (5 bases). Between the trimmed V and J ends, which lost 0 bases and 5 bases, there was a span of 14 bases. CDR3 length equals 16 residues. Looked up from germline, CDR1 is SEHNR and CDR2 is FQNEAQ (reference sequence). CDR3 coding DNA: TGTGCCAGCAGCTTAGCGCGGCTAGCCGGAGACAATGAGCAGTTCTTC. The encoded protein is CASSLARLAGDNEQFF.

This chain links TRBV12-3 or TRBV12-4 with TRBJ2-2; 9 bases line up with TRBD2. This CDR3 is built from 16 residues. With V trimmed by 7 bases and J by 2 bases, 8 bases remained unmatched. The CDR3 reads CASIGLARGNTGELFF. CDR3 nucleotide sequence: TGTGCCAGCATCGGACTAGCGAGAGGTAACACCGGGGAGCTGTTTTTT.

The chain is built from TRBV7-8 and TRBJ2-5; 12 bases are a match to TRBD2. In germline, CDR1 is SGHVS, CDR2 FQNEAQ. V was pared by 1 base and J by 2 bases, with 5 bases of the junction left unmatched. CDR3 size: 17 residues. The CDR3 sequence: CASSLDWLAGGQETQYF. The DNA for the CDR3 is TGTGCCAGCAGCTTAGACTGGCTAGCGGGAGGGCAAGAGACCCAGTACTTC. The full variable domain, its missing parts supplied by reference TRBV7-8 and TRBJ2-5, is GAGVSQSPRYKVAKRGQDVALRCDPISGHVSLFWYQQALGQGPEFLTYFQNEAQLDKSGLPSDRFFAERPEGSVSTLKIQRTQQEDSAVYLCASSLDWLAGGQETQYFGPGTRLLVL.

The rearrangement uses TRBV20-1 and TRBJ1-5; TRBD1 might be the D (5 bases). Germline V gene data show CDR1 as DFQATT and CDR2 as SNEGSKA (reference sequence). V was clipped by 0 bases and J by 1 base, with 7 bases between them. This CDR3 region has 14 residues. CDR3 amino acids: CSARDPGSNQPQHF. CDR3 coding DNA: TGCAGTGCTAGAGATCCAGGGAGCAATCAGCCCCAGCATTTT.